The 14 T cell receptor beta chains given below trace back to one sample, sequenced in a study of blood T cell repertoires in COVID-19. Clones were read by immunoSEQ multiplex PCR, and TCRdb kept only the in-frame ones, dropping some. This sample carries roughly 100,000 clones, around 75% of them seen once, and the ten largest clones take around 0.92%. Sequenced input: peripheral blood. The receptors here all came from a human donor with acute or convalescent COVID-19. The donor label of this sample is uncertain.

This clone was detected a few times. This sequence joins TRBV5-4 and TRBJ2-1, with a tentative D call TRBD1 (7 bases). Trimming took off 0 bases at V and 7 bases at J, with 17 bases between the two ends. Per the germline V gene, CDR1 is SGHNT and CDR2 is YYREEE (reference sequence). The CDR3 has 16 amino acids. The CDR3 region is CASSLGAGGSWNEQFF. CDR3 DNA: TGTGCCAGCAGCTTGGGGGCAGGGGGGTCCTGGAATGAGCAGTTCTTC.

The chain combines TRBV7-9 with TRBJ2-7; D gene uncertain. This CDR3 region has 11 residues. Germline V gives CDR1 SEHNR, CDR2 FQNEAQ (reference sequence). Trimming took off 2 bases at V and 5 bases at J, with 4 bases between the two ends. The CDR3 DNA sequence: TGTGCCAGCAGCTTATATGACGAGCAGTACTTC. Amino acid sequence: CASSLYDEQYF. Looking up the rest from reference TRBV7-9 and TRBJ2-7 gives the full variable domain: DTGVSQNPRHKITKRGQNVTFRCDPISEHNRLYWYRQTLGQGPEFLTYFQNEAQLEKSRLLSDRFSAERPKGSFSTLEIQRTEQGDSAMYLCASSLYDEQYFGPGTRLTVT.

The chain is built from TRBV24-1 and TRBJ2-1; 7 bases fit TRBD1. Losses at the gene ends were 3 bases for V and 4 bases for J; bases not matched to a gene: 8. There are 16 residues in the CDR3. Germline V CDR1 and CDR2: KGHDR, SFDVKD. The CDR3 coding sequence is TGTGCCACCAGTGATGCCGGGACAGTGTCGTACAATGAGCAGTTCTTC. It encodes CATSDAGTVSYNEQFF.

J is TRBJ1-4 and V is TRBV3-1 (or the pseudogene TRBV3-2); D is undetermined. The CDR3 is made up of 13 amino acids. V dropped 4 bases and J dropped 5 bases, with 8 bases sitting between them. Germline CDR1 and CDR2: LGHDT and YNNKEL (reference sequence). CDR3: CASSPRMNEKLFF. The DNA for the CDR3 is TGTGCCAGCAGCCCGAGGATGAATGAAAAACTGTTTTTT.

The chain uses TRBV19 and TRBJ2-1, with a tentative D call TRBD2 (7 bases). CDR1 is LNHDA and CDR2 is SQIVND in the germline V gene (reference sequence). With 6 bases removed from V and 7 bases from J, the gap between germline ends came to 13 bases. This CDR3 contains 13 residues. The CDR3 coding sequence is TGTGCCAGTAGGGGGGGGGCCGGTAATGAGCAGTTCTTC. It yields the protein CASRGGAGNEQFF.

The J gene is TRBJ2-1, the V gene TRBV18, with D perhaps matching TRBD1 (5 bases). Germline V gives CDR1 KGHSH, CDR2 LQKENI. The CDR3 loop spans 13 amino acids. V lost 3 bases and J 8 bases, leaving 11 bases between the germline ends. The CDR3 sequence is CASSPRTSDEQFF. CDR3 nucleotides: TGTGCCAGCTCACCCCGGACAAGCGATGAGCAGTTCTTC.

The rearrangement joins TRBV27 to TRBJ2-3; the match to TRBD1 covers 9 bases. CDR1 is MNHEY, CDR2 SMNVEV, per germline (reference sequence). The J segment lost 6 bases and the V segment lost 3 bases, leaving 7 bases of the junction unmatched. The CDR3 consists of 15 residues. In DNA form, the CDR3 reads TGTGCCAGCAGTTTGGAAAACAGGGGGCGCGATACGCAGTATTTT. Translated, it gives CASSLENRGRDTQYF.

The V gene is TRBV6-2 or TRBV6-3, the J gene TRBJ2-1; D unresolved. The germline gives CDR1 MNHEY, CDR2 SVGEGT. The CDR3 has 13 amino acids. V lost 2 bases and J lost 9, with 11 bases in between. CDR3 sequence: CASSYVGVGEQFF. CDR3 nucleotide sequence: TGTGCCAGCAGTTACGTTGGTGTCGGTGAGCAGTTCTTC.

This clone was counted between two and nine times. The CDR3 DNA reads as TGTGCCAGCAGCAAAGAGGCAGGGAGGTTCCACGAGCAGTACTTC. It encodes CASSKEAGRFHEQYF. The chain joins TRBV21-1 to TRBJ2-7; the table's D call of TRBD2 was not tested on the DNA. TRBV21-1 has pseudogene status. The CDR3 consists of 15 residues.

The chain couples TRBV24-1 to TRBJ2-2, with D possibly TRBD2 on 6 matching bases. The CDR3 covers 16 residues. Germline CDR1 KGHDR, CDR2 SFDVKD. The germline V and J ends were trimmed by 4 bases and 6 bases, with 17 bases remaining between them. Here the CDR3 DNA reads TGTGCCACCAGTGACCCCCCGACTAGGAAGCCCGGGGAGCTGTTTTTT. Translation gives CATSDPPTRKPGELFF.

The chain has TRBV7-8 and TRBJ2-7; 9 positions match TRBD1. Trimming took 4 bases from V and 2 from J; bases not matched to a gene: 9. Looked up from germline, CDR1 is SGHVS and CDR2 is FQNEAQ. The CDR3 has 16 residues. The CDR3 region is CASSSPGTGTTYEQYV. CDR3 nucleotides: TGTGCCAGCAGCTCCCCCGGGACAGGGACAACCTACGAGCAGTACGTC.

The V and J genes are TRBV4-1 and TRBJ2-5; 11 nucleotides match TRBD2. In germline, CDR1 is MGHRA, CDR2 YSYEKL. The CDR3 has 17 residues. V shed 3 bases, J shed 4 bases, and the junction held 10 bases outside the gene matches. CDR3 sequence: CASSQGYSGGAGETQYF. The CDR3 DNA sequence: TGCGCCAGCAGCCAGGGGTATAGCGGGGGGGCCGGAGAGACCCAGTACTTC.

This clone was counted a single time. The gene calls are TRBV28 and TRBJ1-5, with a tentative D call TRBD1 (6 bases). CDR1 is MDHEN and CDR2 is SYDVKM in the germline V gene. This CDR3 region has 14 residues. The ends were cut back, 3 bases at V and 7 bases at J, with 13 bases in the middle. CDR3 in amino acids: CASSFGGQEQPQHF. The CDR3 DNA reads as TGTGCCAGCAGTTTCGGGGGGCAGGAACAGCCCCAGCATTTT.

The chain links TRBV13 to TRBJ1-1, with D unresolved. Germline loops: CDR1 PRHDT, CDR2 FYEKMQ (reference sequence). The CDR3 totals 11 residues. The ends were cut back, 3 bases at V and 11 bases at J, with 10 bases in the middle. The CDR3 nucleotides read TGTGCCAGCAGCTTGGGAGTCAAGGCTTTCTTT. Its protein product is CASSLGVKAFF.